One sample yielded the 3 T cell receptor beta chains listed below, sequenced in a study of T cells expressing NK-cell markers. TCRdb re-called the 5' RACE reads; one entry per CDR3 protein, DNA not given. Its listing shows about 430,000 distinct CDR3 sequences. Sequencing was carried out using blood T cells: a sorted CD56 or NKG2C T cell subset, CD4+ or CD8+ T cells, or bulk PBMC T cells (not recorded which). The receptors here all came from a woman aged 45-65 years in good health.

The genes are TRBV4-1 and TRBJ2-5. Germline-derived CDR1 and CDR2 are MGHRA and YSYEKL. CDR3 length: 17 residues. CDR3 residues: CASSQERGLAGTETQYF.

Here the CDR3 reads CASSLAVGNTGGGQPQHF. V and J are TRBV12-3 or TRBV12-4 and TRBJ1-5; TCRdb names TRBD1, which stays unverified in the absence of DNA. This CDR3 is built from 18 residues.

V usage is TRBV4-2 and J usage is TRBJ1-2; TCRdb picks TRBD1, but there is no DNA to check that call. From germline, CDR1 is LGHNA and CDR2 YNFKEQ. The CDR3 spans 14 residues. The CDR3 protein is CASSHLTGDYGYTF.